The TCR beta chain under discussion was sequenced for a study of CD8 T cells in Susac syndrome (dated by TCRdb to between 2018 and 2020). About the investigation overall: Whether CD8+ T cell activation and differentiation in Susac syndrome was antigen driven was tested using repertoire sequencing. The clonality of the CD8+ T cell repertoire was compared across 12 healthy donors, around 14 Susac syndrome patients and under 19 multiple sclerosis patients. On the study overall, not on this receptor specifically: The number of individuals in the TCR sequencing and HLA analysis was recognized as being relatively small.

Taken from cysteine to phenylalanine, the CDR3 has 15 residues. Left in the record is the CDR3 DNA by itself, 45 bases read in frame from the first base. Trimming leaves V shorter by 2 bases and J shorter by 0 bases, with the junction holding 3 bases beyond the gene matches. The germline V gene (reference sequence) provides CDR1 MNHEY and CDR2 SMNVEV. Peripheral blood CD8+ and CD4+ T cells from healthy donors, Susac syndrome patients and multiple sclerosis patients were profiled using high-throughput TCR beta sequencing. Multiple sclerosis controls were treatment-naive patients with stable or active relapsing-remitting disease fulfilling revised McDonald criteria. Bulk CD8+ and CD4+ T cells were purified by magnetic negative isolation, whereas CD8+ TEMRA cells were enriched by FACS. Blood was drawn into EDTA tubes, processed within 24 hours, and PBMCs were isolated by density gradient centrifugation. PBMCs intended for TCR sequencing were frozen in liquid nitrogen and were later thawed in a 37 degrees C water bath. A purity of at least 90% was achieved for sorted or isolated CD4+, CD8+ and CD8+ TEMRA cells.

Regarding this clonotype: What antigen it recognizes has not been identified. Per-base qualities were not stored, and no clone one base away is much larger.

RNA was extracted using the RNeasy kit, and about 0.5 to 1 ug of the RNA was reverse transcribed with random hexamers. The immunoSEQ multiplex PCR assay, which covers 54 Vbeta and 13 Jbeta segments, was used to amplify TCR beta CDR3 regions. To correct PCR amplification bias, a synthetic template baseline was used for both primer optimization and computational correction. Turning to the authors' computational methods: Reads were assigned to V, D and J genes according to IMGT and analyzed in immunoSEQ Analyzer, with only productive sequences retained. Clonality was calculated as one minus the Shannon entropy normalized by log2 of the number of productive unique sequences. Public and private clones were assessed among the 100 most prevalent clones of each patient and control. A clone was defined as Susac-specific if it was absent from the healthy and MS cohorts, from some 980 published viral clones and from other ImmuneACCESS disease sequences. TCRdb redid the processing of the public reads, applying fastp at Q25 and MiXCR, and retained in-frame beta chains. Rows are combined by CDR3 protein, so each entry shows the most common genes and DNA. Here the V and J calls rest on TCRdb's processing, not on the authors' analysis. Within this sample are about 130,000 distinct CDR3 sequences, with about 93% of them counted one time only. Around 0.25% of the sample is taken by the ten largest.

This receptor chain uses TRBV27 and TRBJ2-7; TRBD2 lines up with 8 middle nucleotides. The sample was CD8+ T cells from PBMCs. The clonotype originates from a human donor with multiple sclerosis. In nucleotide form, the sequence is TGTGCCAGCAGTTTACTAGCGGGCAGCTCCTACGAGCAGTACTTC. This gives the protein CASSLLAGSSYEQYF.